In its sample, the clone carrying this TCR beta chain was seen a few times. The CDR3 is 12 residues long. The germline V gene encodes CDR1 MNHEY and CDR2 SVGAGI. Losses at the gene ends were 3 bases for V and 7 bases for J; bases not matched to a gene: 2. Sequencing was performed with immunoSEQ multiplex PCR; in TCRdb, only in-frame clones are kept and a portion is missing. This sample carries around 100,000 clones, 80% to 95% of them seen once, and the ten largest clones take approximately 5.1%. This sample stems from a study of blood T cell repertoires in COVID-19. Study-wide context: Italy, Spain and the United States were the sources of the convalescent and acute COVID-19 samples. PBMCs, B-cell-depleted T cells, or T cells provided the cDNA or gDNA that made up the material.

The chain employs TRBV6-5 and TRBJ1-1; 7 bases map to TRBD1. This TCR came from a man between 65 and 80 years old with acute or convalescent COVID-19. Sequencing was performed on peripheral blood. This chain's CDR3 is CASSYRQGEAFF. The DNA of the CDR3 is TGTGCCAGCAGTTATCGACAGGGTGAAGCTTTCTTT.